The sequence of this T cell receptor (beta chain) was determined in a study of blood T cells in healthy people across ages. Notes on this clonotype: What it recognizes is unknown.

Study results and caveats: Per million T cells, TCR beta diversity dropped about linearly as age rose. The unknown donor CMV status may have confounded expanded clonotype changes.

Between the trimmed V and J ends, which lost 2 bases and 0 bases, there was a span of 12 bases. The germline CDR1 and CDR2 sequences are SGHTA and FQGNSA. The CDR3 is 16 amino acids. A second PCR of roughly 7 to 11 cycles used a sample-barcoded 5' primer and a J-beta primer mix. TCRdb ran MiXCR on the 5' RACE reads and lists one entry per CDR3 protein. Among 700,000 to 950,000 distinct CDR3 sequences listed, 58% were seen once. The receptor was derived from a man younger than 45 in good health. The specimen was blood. V is TRBV7-2 and J is TRBJ2-3; D not certain. The CDR3 DNA follows: TGTGCCAGCAGCTTACTAATGGGTACTAGCACAGATACGCAGTATTTT. It is translated as CASSLLMGTSTDTQYF.